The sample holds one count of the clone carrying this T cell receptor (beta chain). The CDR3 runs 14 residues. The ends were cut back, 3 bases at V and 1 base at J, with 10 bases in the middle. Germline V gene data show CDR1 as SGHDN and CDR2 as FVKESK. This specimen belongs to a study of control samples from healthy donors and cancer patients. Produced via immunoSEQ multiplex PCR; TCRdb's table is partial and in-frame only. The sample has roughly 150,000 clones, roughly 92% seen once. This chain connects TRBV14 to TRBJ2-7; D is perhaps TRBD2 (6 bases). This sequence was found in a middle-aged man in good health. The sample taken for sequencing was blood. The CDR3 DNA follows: TGTGCCAGCAGCCACCTCGGGGGATCCTACGAGCAGTACTTC. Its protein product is CASSHLGGSYEQYF.